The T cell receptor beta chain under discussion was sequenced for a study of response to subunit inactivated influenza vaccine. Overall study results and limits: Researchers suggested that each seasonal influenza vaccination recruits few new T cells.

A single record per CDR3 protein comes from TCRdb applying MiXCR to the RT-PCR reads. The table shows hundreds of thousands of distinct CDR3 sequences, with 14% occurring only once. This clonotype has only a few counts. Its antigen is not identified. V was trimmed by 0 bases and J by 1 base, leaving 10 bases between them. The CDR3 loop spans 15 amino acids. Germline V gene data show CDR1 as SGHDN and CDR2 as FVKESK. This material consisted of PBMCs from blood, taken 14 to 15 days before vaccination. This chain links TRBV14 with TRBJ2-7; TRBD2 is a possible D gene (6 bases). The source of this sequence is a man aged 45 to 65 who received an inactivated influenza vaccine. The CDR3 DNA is TGTGCCAGCAGCCAAGACGCGGGAAGATCCTACGAGCAGTACTTC. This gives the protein CASSQDAGRSYEQYF.